This T cell receptor (beta chain) comes out of a study of T cell repertoires in cytomegalovirus infection. Findings and limits, study-wide: Clonotypes of TCR beta that were HLA-C-restricted and CMV-specific dominated the ex vivo response.

This clonotype has a count of ten or more. The target antigen is unknown. TCRdb fed the reads into MiXCR, producing one record per CDR3 protein. The repertoire consists of approximately 190,000 distinct CDR3 sequences, with roughly 27% occurring once and the leading ten covering approximately 30%. Per the germline V gene, CDR1 is SGHTA and CDR2 is FQGNSA. This CDR3 comprises 14 residues. V gave up 5 bases and J gave up 2 bases; unmatched junction bases: 3. The chain recombines TRBV7-2 with TRBJ1-5; 7 bases map to TRBD1. This clonotype was sampled from a human donor in good health (CMV status not recorded). Some clones in this sample may be carry-over from other donors' samples. Input material: PBMCs. The DNA of the CDR3 is TGTGCCAGCAGCGCAGGACAGGGCAATCAGCCCCAGCATTTT. This codes for CASSAGQGNQPQHF. The variable domain in full, with the rest retrieved from reference TRBV7-2 and TRBJ1-5, is GAGVSQSPSNKVTEKGKDVELRCDPISGHTALYWYRQSLGQGLEFLIYFQGNSAPDKSGLPSDRFSAERTGGSVSTLTIQRTQQEDSAVYLCASSAGQGNQPQHFGDGTRLSIL.